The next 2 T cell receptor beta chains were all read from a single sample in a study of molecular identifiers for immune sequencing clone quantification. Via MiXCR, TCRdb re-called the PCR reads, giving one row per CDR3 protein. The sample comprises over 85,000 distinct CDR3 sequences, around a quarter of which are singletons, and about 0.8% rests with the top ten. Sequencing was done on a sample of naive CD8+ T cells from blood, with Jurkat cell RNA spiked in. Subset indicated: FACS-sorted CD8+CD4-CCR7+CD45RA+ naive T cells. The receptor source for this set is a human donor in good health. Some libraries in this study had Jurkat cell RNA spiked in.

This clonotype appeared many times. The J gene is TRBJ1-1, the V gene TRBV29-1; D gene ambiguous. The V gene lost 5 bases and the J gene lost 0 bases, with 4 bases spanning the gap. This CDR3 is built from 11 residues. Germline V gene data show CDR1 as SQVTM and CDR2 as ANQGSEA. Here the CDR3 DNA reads TGCAGCGTTCTTTTGAACACTGAAGCTTTCTTT. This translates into CSVLLNTEAFF.

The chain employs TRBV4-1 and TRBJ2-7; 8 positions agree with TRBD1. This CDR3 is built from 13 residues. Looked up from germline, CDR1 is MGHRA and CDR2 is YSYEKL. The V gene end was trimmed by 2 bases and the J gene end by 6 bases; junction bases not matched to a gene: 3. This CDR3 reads CASSQQDRGEQYF. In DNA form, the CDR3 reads TGCGCCAGCAGCCAACAAGACAGGGGCGAGCAGTACTTC.